A single sample gave rise to the 30 T cell receptor beta chains below, sequenced in a study of PD-1 blockade in classical Hodgkin lymphoma. Produced via immunoSEQ multiplex PCR; TCRdb's table is partial and in-frame only. The table includes 10,000 to 15,000 clones, approximately 80% detected once. Brentuximab vedotin exposure varied among the patients, all of whom had relapsed after autologous stem cell transplantation. Magnetic negative selection of thawed PBMCs was the method by which CD4+ T cells were purified. The input for sequencing was CD4+ T cells from blood, taken at baseline. The source of these receptors is a human donor with classical Hodgkin lymphoma.

The chain joins TRBV18 to TRBJ2-7; 8 bases agree with TRBD1. The CDR3 sequence is 13 residues long. Germline V gene lookup returns CDR1 KGHSH and CDR2 LQKENI. Trimming took 6 bases from V and 2 from J; bases not matched to a gene: 3. The chain's CDR3 is CASSRDRTYEQYF. The CDR3 bases are TGTGCCAGCTCCCGGGACAGGACCTACGAGCAGTACTTC.

This clone appeared a few times. This sequence joins TRBV7-3 and TRBJ2-1; tentatively, D is TRBD2 (6 bases). Between the trimmed V and J ends, which lost 2 bases and 2 bases, there was a span of 13 bases. Germline-derived CDR1 and CDR2 are SGHTA and FQGTGA. This CDR3 is built from 16 residues. In nucleotides, the CDR3 is TGTGCCAGCAGCTTAGAAGCGGCGGGGACCTACAATGAGCAGTTCTTC. Protein: CASSLEAAGTYNEQFF.

V usage is TRBV7-2 and J usage is TRBJ1-6, with 7 bases that match TRBD1. The CDR3 covers 15 residues. V dropped 5 bases and J dropped 8; count of bases not matched to a gene: 9. Germline values: CDR1 SGHTA, CDR2 FQGNSA. The CDR3, as DNA: TGTGCCAGCAGCAAACTCGGACAGGTTTATTCACCCCTCCACTTT. Translating it yields CASSKLGQVYSPLHF.

The chain uses TRBV18 and TRBJ2-7, with 8 bases fitting TRBD1. This CDR3 comprises 15 residues. Unmatched junction bases numbered 7, after V lost 6 bases and J lost 0 bases. CDR1 is KGHSH and CDR2 is LQKENI in the germline V gene. The CDR3 DNA follows: TGTGCCAGCTCGACCGGGACAGGAAGCTCCTACGAGCAGTACTTC. Its translation: CASSTGTGSSYEQYF.

The V and J genes are TRBV10-3 and TRBJ1-4; D is ambiguous. The V and J ends lost 3 bases and 7 bases respectively, with 12 bases between them. CDR1 and CDR2 from the germline V gene are ENHRY and SYGVKD. CDR3 length equals 14 residues. The CDR3 DNA sequence: TGTGCCATCAGTGAATCACGCGGGCCTGAAAAACTGTTTTTT. Encoded protein: CAISESRGPEKLFF.

The J gene is TRBJ2-2, the V gene TRBV19, with 8 bases identical to TRBD1. J was trimmed by 4 bases and V by 5 bases; bases with no gene match: 15. CDR1 is LNHDA and CDR2 is SQIVND in the germline V gene (reference sequence). This CDR3 is 18 amino acids long. In DNA form, the CDR3 reads TGTGCCAGTAGTTTCCGCAGGGGGCGGAGCCCCCGCACCGGGGAGCTGTTTTTT. Translated: CASSFRRGRSPRTGELFF.

CDR3 sequence (DNA): TGTGCCAGCAGAAGCGGGGAATCGGATGAGCAGTTCTTC. It codes for CASRSGESDEQFF. This chain connects TRBV5-4 to TRBJ2-1; TRBD2 aligns across 7 bases. This CDR3 has 13 residues. Losses at the gene ends were 5 bases for V and 8 bases for J; bases not matched to a gene: 7. Germline CDR1 is SGHNT and CDR2 is YYREEE (reference sequence).

This chain links TRBV7-2 with TRBJ2-2, with a possible D match to TRBD2 (5 bases). Germline CDR1 and CDR2: SGHTA and FQGNSA. V lost 5 bases to trimming and J lost 5 bases, with 12 bases between them. The length of the CDR3 is 14 residues. The CDR3 DNA reads TGTGCCAGCAGCCGAGACTACTCGACCGGGGAGCTGTTTTTT. Its translation: CASSRDYSTGELFF.

The chain joins TRBV4-1 to TRBJ1-5; TRBD1 matches at 11 bases. The CDR3 sequence is 16 residues long. The trim removed 0 bases at V and 10 bases at J, leaving 8 bases unmatched. Germline V lookup: CDR1 MGHRA, CDR2 YSYEKL. This chain's CDR3 is CASSQDTGDRGIPQHF. For the CDR3, the DNA is TGCGCCAGCAGCCAAGATACGGGGGACAGGGGGATTCCCCAGCATTTT.

V is TRBV5-6 and J is TRBJ2-5; possible D gene TRBD1, 5 bases. The DNA end is more similar to TRBJ2-7, so the J call may be wrong. CDR1 is SGHDT, CDR2 YYEEEE, per germline. The CDR3 is made up of 13 amino acids. The CDR3 DNA sequence: TGTGCCAGCAGCCCGACAGTCTCCTACGAGCAGTACTTC. This translates into CASSPTVSYEQYF.

The V call is TRBV7-2, the J call TRBJ2-7; 8 positions match TRBD1. CDR1 SGHTA and CDR2 FQGNSA come from the germline V gene. V shed 1 base and J 4 bases; nucleotides not matched to a gene: 6. The CDR3 has 15 residues. The CDR3: CASSLGVQGGYEQYF. CDR3 coding DNA: TGTGCCAGCAGCTTAGGGGTACAGGGGGGATACGAGCAGTACTTC. The variable domain in full, with the rest retrieved from reference TRBV7-2 and TRBJ2-7, is GAGVSQSPSNKVTEKGKDVELRCDPISGHTALYWYRQSLGQGLEFLIYFQGNSAPDKSGLPSDRFSAERTGGSVSTLTIQRTQQEDSAVYLCASSLGVQGGYEQYFGPGTRLTVT.

This clone was counted between two and nine times. The J gene is TRBJ2-1, the V gene TRBV19, with TRBD1 identical over 8 bases. Trimming took 7 bases from V and 5 from J; bases not matched to a gene: 4. Germline loops: CDR1 LNHDA, CDR2 SQIVND (reference sequence). The CDR3 is made up of 13 amino acids. The CDR3 DNA sequence: TGTGCCAGTAACAGGGGGGAAAACAATGAGCAGTTCTTC. This sequence encodes CASNRGENNEQFF.

This chain connects TRBV30 to TRBJ2-7; perhaps TRBD1 as D (7 bases). Germline CDR1 is GTSNPN and CDR2 is SVGIG (reference sequence). Trimming shortened V by 4 bases and J by 7 bases, and 17 bases separated the two germline ends. This CDR3 has 13 residues. CDR3 protein: CAWTPQGGREQYF. As DNA, the CDR3 is TGTGCCTGGACCCCCCAGGGGGGAAGGGAGCAGTACTTC.

The rearrangement joins TRBV5-1 to TRBJ2-6; TRBD1 matches 8 bases. The CDR3 is made up of 18 amino acids. Germline-derived CDR1 and CDR2 are SGHRS and YFSETQ. V trimming: 1 base; J trimming: 0 bases; junction bases outside the gene matches: 6. CDR3 nucleotide sequence: TGCGCCAGCAGCTTGATCCCAGGGGGCCCCTCTGGGGCCAACGTCCTGACTTTC. It encodes CASSLIPGGPSGANVLTF.

The CDR3 loop reads CASSVSAGEDEKLFF. Written as DNA, the CDR3 is TGTGCCAGCAGCGTATCGGCAGGGGAGGACGAAAAACTGTTTTTT. This chain links TRBV9 with TRBJ1-4; a weak D match, TRBD1 (6 bases). CDR1 and CDR2 from the germline V gene are SGDLS and YYNGEE. The CDR3 has 15 amino acids. Trimming took 1 base from V and 8 from J, leaving 15 bases between them.

The chain has TRBV5-4 and TRBJ1-2; no clear D. Per germline, CDR1 SGHNT and CDR2 YYREEE (reference sequence). CDR3 size: 15 residues. V lost 4 bases and J lost 4, with 17 bases in between. Written as DNA, the CDR3 is TGTGCCAGCAGCCTCGCCGACGGACTTGGCTATGGCTACACCTTC. Translated, it gives CASSLADGLGYGYTF.

The V and J genes are TRBV7-9 and TRBJ2-3; the match to TRBD1 covers 8 bases. J was trimmed by 4 bases and V by 5 bases; bases with no gene match: 2. This CDR3 has 13 residues. Germline V gives CDR1 SEHNR, CDR2 FQNEAQ (reference sequence). The CDR3 spells CASSPRGPDTQYF. Written as DNA, the CDR3 is TGTGCCAGCAGCCCCAGGGGGCCAGATACGCAGTATTTT.

The rearrangement links TRBV5-1 to TRBJ1-1; 8 nucleotides agree with TRBD1. The CDR3 consists of 15 residues. The ends lost 4 bases at V and 3 bases at J; junction bases unmatched: 8. Germline loops: CDR1 SGHRS, CDR2 YFSETQ. CDR3 residues: CASSARQGRDTEAFF. CDR3 DNA sequence: TGCGCCAGCAGCGCCCGACAGGGGCGGGACACTGAAGCTTTCTTT.

The chain combines TRBV10-3 with TRBJ2-7, with 7 positions matching TRBD1. V shed 5 bases and J 6 bases; nucleotides not matched to a gene: 4. The germline V gene has CDR1 ENHRY and CDR2 SYGVKD. The CDR3 has 12 amino acids. The DNA for the CDR3 is TGTGCCATCAGTTTGACAGGGTTCGAGCAGTACTTC. It translates to CAISLTGFEQYF.

The rearrangement uses TRBV7-2 and TRBJ2-3; 7 nucleotides align to TRBD2. This CDR3 has 18 amino acids. Germline trimming cut 5 bases from V and 3 bases from J; bases unmatched to any gene: 17. Germline CDR1 and CDR2: SGHTA and FQGNSA. CDR3 in DNA: TGTGCCAGCAGCCAAGTGGGGGGAGGGGCCTTGATGACAGATACGCAGTATTTT. This gives the protein CASSQVGGGALMTDTQYF.

This chain joins TRBV7-2 and TRBJ1-3, with TRBD1 identical over 7 bases. Germline V gene data show CDR1 as SGHTA and CDR2 as FQGNSA. Unmatched junction bases numbered 7, after V lost 5 bases and J lost 3 bases. The CDR3 loop spans 15 amino acids. The CDR3 DNA follows: TGTGCCAGCAGCCAAGGGGGCGGTAATGGAAACACCATATATTTT. This translates into CASSQGGGNGNTIYF.

The CDR3 is CASSPGQTYEQYF. CDR3 nucleotide sequence: TGTGCCAGCAGCCCCGGGCAGACCTACGAGCAGTACTTC. The chain couples TRBV13 to TRBJ2-7; D call uncertain. The V and J ends lost 5 bases and 2 bases respectively, with 10 bases between them. CDR1 is PRHDT and CDR2 is FYEKMQ in the germline V gene (reference sequence). This CDR3 spans 13 amino acids.

The chain is built from TRBV2 and TRBJ2-2; D is uncertain. Germline V gives CDR1 SNHLY, CDR2 FYNNEI. V shed 1 base and J shed 0 bases, with 9 bases lying between them. This CDR3 is built from 16 residues. The CDR3 sequence is CASSEVGTTNTGELFF. The CDR3 DNA is TGTGCCAGCAGTGAAGTGGGAACGACGAACACCGGGGAGCTGTTTTTT.

The CDR3 region has the DNA TGTGCCAGCAGCCAAAACGACAGGGCAGGAAACACCATATATTTT. Its translation is CASSQNDRAGNTIYF. The chain links TRBV6-5 to TRBJ1-3; TRBD1 aligns across 7 bases. Germline-derived CDR1 and CDR2 are MNHEY and SVGAGI. The CDR3 runs 15 residues. J was trimmed by 4 bases and V by 6 bases; bases with no gene match: 9.

The J gene is TRBJ1-2, the V gene TRBV5-4, with 9 positions matching TRBD1. Trimming cost V 3 bases and J 2 bases; bases outside gene matches: 2. Germline V gene lookup returns CDR1 SGHNT and CDR2 YYREEE (reference sequence). The CDR3 runs 14 residues. For the CDR3, the DNA is TGTGCCAGCAGCTGGACAGGGGCGAACTATGGCTACACCTTC. It specifies CASSWTGANYGYTF.

V usage is TRBV29-1 and J usage is TRBJ1-2; D ambiguous. This CDR3 contains 13 residues. V was pared by 2 bases and J by 6 bases, with 13 bases between. Germline V CDR1 and CDR2: SQVTM, ANQGSEA. CDR3 nucleotides: TGCAGCGTTGAATCGGCGAATCTGAATGGCTACACCTTC. Amino acid sequence: CSVESANLNGYTF. Variable domain in full (rest from reference TRBV29-1 and TRBJ1-2): SAVISQKPSRDICQRGTSLTIQCQVDSQVTMMFWYRQQPGQSLTLIATANQGSEATYESGFVIDKFPISRPNLTFSTLTVSNMSPEDSSIYLCSVESANLNGYTFGSGTRLTVV.

The chain carries TRBV18 and TRBJ2-5; tentatively, D is TRBD1 or TRBD2 (5 bases each). In germline, CDR1 is KGHSH, CDR2 LQKENI. CDR3 length: 15 residues. V was trimmed by 2 bases and J by 4 bases, leaving 14 bases between them. CDR3 bases: TGTGCCAGCTCACCATTAGCGAGGGGCTTAGAGACCCAGTACTTC. This gives the protein CASSPLARGLETQYF.

The chain uses TRBV6-1 and TRBJ1-6; D uncertain. The germline V and J ends were trimmed by 8 bases and 8 bases, with 16 bases remaining between them. This CDR3 region has 14 residues. Germline V gene sequence: CDR1 MNHNS, CDR2 SASEGT. The CDR3 loop reads CASQGRVRDSPLHF. CDR3 coding DNA: TGTGCCAGCCAAGGGAGAGTCCGTGATTCACCCCTCCACTTT.

The table lists this clone with a count of one. The V gene is TRBV18, the J gene TRBJ1-1; D is undetermined. V shed 2 bases and J shed 3 bases, with 10 bases lying between them. CDR1 is KGHSH and CDR2 is LQKENI in the germline V gene. There are 14 residues in the CDR3. The CDR3 DNA sequence: TGTGCCAGCTCACCAAGTGGGAGGGACACTGAAGCTTTCTTT. This translates into CASSPSGRDTEAFF.

The chain links TRBV4-2 to TRBJ2-1; possibly TRBD1 or TRBD2 for D (6 bases each). Per germline, CDR1 LGHNA and CDR2 YNFKEQ. The CDR3 contains 16 residues. V was trimmed by 0 bases and J by 4 bases, leaving 13 bases between them. In DNA form, the CDR3 reads TGTGCCAGCAGCCAAGAGGACGGGGGCAAGTACAATGAGCAGTTCTTC. It codes for CASSQEDGGKYNEQFF.